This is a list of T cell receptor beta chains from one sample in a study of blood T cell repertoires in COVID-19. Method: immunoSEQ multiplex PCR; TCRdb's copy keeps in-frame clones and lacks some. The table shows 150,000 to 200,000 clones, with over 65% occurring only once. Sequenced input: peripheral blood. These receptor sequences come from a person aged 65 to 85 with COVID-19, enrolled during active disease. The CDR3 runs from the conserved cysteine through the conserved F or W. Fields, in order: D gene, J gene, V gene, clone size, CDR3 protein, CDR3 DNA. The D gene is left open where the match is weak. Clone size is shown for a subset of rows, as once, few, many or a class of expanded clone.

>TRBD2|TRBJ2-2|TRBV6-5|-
CASSYPAGGTGELFF
TGTGCCAGCAGTTACCCGGCGGGGGGCACCGGGGAGCTGTTTTTT
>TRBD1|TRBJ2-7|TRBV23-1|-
CASTRDRELQYF
TGCGCCAGTACCCGGGACAGGGAGTTGCAGTACTTC
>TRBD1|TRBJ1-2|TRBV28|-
CASSLNPGQGYGYTF
TGTGCCAGCAGCCTGAATCCGGGACAGGGTTATGGCTACACCTTC
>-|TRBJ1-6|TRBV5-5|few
CASSLAPGGSNSPLHF
TGTGCCAGCAGCTTGGCCCCTGGAGGATCTAATTCACCCCTCCACTTT
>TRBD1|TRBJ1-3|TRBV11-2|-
CASSRRGQGFKYSGNTIYF
TGTGCCAGCAGCCGAAGGGGACAGGGCTTTAAATACTCTGGAAACACCATATATTTT
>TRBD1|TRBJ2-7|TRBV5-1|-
CASRGTGDYEQYF
TGCGCCAGCAGGGGGACAGGAGACTACGAGCAGTACTTC
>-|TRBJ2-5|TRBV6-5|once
CASSYSQGQETQYF
TGTGCCAGCAGTTATTCCCAGGGGCAAGAGACCCAGTACTTC
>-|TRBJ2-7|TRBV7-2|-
CASSLDSGPSYEQYF
TGTGCCAGCAGCTTAGACAGCGGTCCCTCCTACGAGCAGTACTTC
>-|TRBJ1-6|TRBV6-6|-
CASSYRQGGNSPLHF
TGTGCCAGCAGTTACAGGCAGGGAGGCAATTCACCCCTCCACTTT
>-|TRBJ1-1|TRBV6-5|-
CASSPETRGTEAFF
TGTGCCAGCAGCCCCGAGACACGGGGGACTGAAGCTTTCTTT
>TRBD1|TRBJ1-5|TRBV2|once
CASSSRTGGNQPQHF
TGTGCCAGCAGTTCACGGACAGGGGGTAATCAGCCCCAGCATTTT
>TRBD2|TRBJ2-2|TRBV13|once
CASSSTGGTGELFF
TGTGCCAGCAGCTCTACCGGGGGGACCGGGGAGCTGTTTTTT
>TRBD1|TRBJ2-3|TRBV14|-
CASSLGQVVGTQYF
TGTGCCAGCAGCCTCGGACAGGTGGTAGGTACGCAGTATTTT
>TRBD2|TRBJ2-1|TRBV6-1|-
CASSGGTSGGNSYNEQFF
TGTGCCAGCAGTGGGGGGACTAGCGGGGGAAACTCCTACAATGAGCAGTTCTTC
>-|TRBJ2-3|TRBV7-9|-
CASRQAGTDTQYF
TGTGCCAGCAGACAGGCCGGCACAGATACGCAGTATTTT
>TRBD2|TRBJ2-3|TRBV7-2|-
CASRVAGVPDTQYF
TGTGCCAGCAGGGTAGCGGGAGTTCCAGATACGCAGTATTTT
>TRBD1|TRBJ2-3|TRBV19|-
CASSRTGTTDTQYF
TGTGCCAGCTCTAGGACAGGGACCACAGATACGCAGTATTTT
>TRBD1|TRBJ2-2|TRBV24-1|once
CATSDQGDTGELFF
TGTGCCACCAGTGATCAGGGGGACACCGGGGAGCTGTTTTTT
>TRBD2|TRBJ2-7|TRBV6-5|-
CASRAALAGGYEQYF
TGTGCCAGCAGAGCTGCCTTAGCGGGAGGATACGAGCAGTACTTC
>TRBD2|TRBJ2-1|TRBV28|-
CASRPPSGGTNEQFF
TGTGCCAGCAGGCCCCCTAGCGGGGGGACGAATGAGCAGTTCTTC
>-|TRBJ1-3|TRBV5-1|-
CASSLDRLSGNTIYF
TGCGCCAGCAGCTTGGATCGTTTGAGCGGAAACACCATATATTTT
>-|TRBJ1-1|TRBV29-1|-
CSVEGQGNTEAFF
TGCAGCGTTGAGGGCCAGGGGAACACTGAAGCTTTCTTT
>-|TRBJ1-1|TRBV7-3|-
CASSSDIYTEAFF
TGTGCCAGCAGCTCGGACATTTACACTGAAGCTTTCTTT
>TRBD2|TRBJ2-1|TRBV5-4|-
CASSLGLAGGLSYNEQFF
TGTGCCAGCAGCCTGGGACTAGCGGGGGGGCTATCCTACAATGAGCAGTTCTTC
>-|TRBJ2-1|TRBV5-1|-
CASSLAGNNEQFF
TGCGCCAGCAGCTTGGCAGGGAACAATGAGCAGTTCTTC
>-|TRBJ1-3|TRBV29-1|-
CSEDSGTISGNTIYF
TGCAGCGAGGACTCCGGGACAATCTCAGGAAACACCATATATTTT
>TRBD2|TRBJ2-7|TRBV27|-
CASSRLAGDYEQYF
TGTGCCAGCAGTCGACTAGCGGGTGATTACGAGCAGTACTTC
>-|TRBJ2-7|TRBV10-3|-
CAISELYEQYF
TGTGCCATCAGTGAGTTATACGAGCAGTACTTC
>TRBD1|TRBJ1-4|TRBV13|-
CASSTRTGFEKLFF
TGTGCCAGCAGCACGAGGACAGGGTTCGAAAAACTGTTTTTT
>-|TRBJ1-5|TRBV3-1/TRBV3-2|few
CASSQAGSGNQPQHF
TGTGCCAGCAGCCAAGCAGGGTCGGGTAATCAGCCCCAGCATTTT
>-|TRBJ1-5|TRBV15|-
CATSRAQGWDSNQPQHF
TGTGCCACCAGCAGGGCTCAGGGATGGGACTCCAATCAGCCCCAGCATTTT
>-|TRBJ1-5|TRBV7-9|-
CASRNRMDQPQHF
TGTGCCAGCAGAAACAGGATGGATCAGCCCCAGCATTTT
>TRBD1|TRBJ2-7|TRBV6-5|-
CASSYTQGAGEQYF
TGTGCCAGCAGCTACACACAGGGGGCGGGGGAGCAGTACTTC
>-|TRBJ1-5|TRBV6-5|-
CASCNGEGQPQHF
TGTGCCAGCTGCAACGGAGAGGGCCAGCCCCAGCATTTT
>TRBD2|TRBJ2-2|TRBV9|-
CASSVATSGRYTGELFF
TGTGCCAGCAGCGTAGCTACAAGCGGGAGGTACACCGGGGAGCTGTTTTTT
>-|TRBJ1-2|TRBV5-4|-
CASSPKDSYGYTF
TGTGCCAGCAGCCCGAAGGACAGCTATGGCTACACCTTC